This T cell receptor beta chain was profiled in a study of T-cell reconstitution after alpha-beta-depleted transplantation in children. The ends lost 2 bases at V and 4 bases at J; junction bases unmatched: 8. The CDR3 contains 17 residues. Germline CDR1 reads SGHAT; CDR2 reads FQDESV (reference sequence). This clonotype was counted at least ten times. Unique molecular identifiers were incorporated when the TCRbeta library was constructed. TCRdb redid the calling of the PCR reads with MiXCR, one entry per CDR3 protein. The sample carries 40,000 to 55,000 distinct CDR3 sequences, approximately 8.7% recorded once.

The material sequenced was PBMCs, mostly from graft donor cells, taken 60 days after TCRalphabeta/CD19-depleted stem cell transplant. The TCR sequence derives from a male patient aged 2-15 years who had a stem cell transplant for chronic granulomatous disease, so the T cells may come from the graft donor. The rearrangement links TRBV11-1 to TRBJ2-2; TRBD2 aligns across 9 bases. CDR3 bases: TGTGCCAGCAGCTTATCAGGCGGGAGGGCCCGCACCGGGGAGCTGTTTTTT. This gives the protein CASSLSGGRARTGELFF.